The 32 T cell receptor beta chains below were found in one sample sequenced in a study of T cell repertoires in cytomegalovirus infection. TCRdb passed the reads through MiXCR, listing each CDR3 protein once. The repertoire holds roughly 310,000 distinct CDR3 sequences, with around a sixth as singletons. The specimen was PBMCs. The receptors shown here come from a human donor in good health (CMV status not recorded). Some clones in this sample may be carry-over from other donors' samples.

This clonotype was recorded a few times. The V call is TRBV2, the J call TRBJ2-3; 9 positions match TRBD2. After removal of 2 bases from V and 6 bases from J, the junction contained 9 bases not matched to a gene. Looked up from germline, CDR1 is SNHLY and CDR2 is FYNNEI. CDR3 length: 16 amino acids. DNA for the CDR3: TGTGCCAGCAGTGAATTTAGCGGGGGTATCGCGGATACGCAGTATTTT. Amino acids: CASSEFSGGIADTQYF.

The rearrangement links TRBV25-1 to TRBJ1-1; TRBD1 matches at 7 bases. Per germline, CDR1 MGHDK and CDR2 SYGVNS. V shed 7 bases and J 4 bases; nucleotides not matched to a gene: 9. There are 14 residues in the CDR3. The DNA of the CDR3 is TGTGCCAGCATTTCCGACAGGGACGCCACTGAAGCTTTCTTT. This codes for CASISDRDATEAFF.

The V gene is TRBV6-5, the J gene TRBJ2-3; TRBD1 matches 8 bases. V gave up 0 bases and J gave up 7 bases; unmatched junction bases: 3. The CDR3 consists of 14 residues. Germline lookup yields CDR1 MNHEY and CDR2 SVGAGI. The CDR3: CASSYSRQGYTQYF. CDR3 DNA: TGTGCCAGCAGTTACTCCCGACAGGGGTATACGCAGTATTTT.

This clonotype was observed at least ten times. The CDR3: CASSPFPLNTEAFF. The CDR3 DNA is TGCGCCAGCAGCCCCTTTCCATTGAACACTGAAGCTTTCTTT. The V gene is TRBV4-3, the J gene TRBJ1-1, with D hard to call. This CDR3 contains 14 residues. Looked up from germline, CDR1 is LGHNA and CDR2 is YSLEER. V was shortened by 4 bases and J by 0 bases, with 9 bases between the two germline ends.

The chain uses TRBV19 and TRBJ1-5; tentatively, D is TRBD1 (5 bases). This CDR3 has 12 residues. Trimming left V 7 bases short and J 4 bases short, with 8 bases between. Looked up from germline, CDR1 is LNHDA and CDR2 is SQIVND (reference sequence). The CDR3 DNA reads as TGTGCCAGTAACTGGGGGAATCAGCCCCAGCATTTT. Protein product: CASNWGNQPQHF.

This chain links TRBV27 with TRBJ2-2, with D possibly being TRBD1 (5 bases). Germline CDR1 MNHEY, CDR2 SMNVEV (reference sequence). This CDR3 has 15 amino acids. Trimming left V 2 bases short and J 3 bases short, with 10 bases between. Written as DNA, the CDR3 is TGTGCCAGCAGTTTAAGGGGTATGGACACCGGGGAGCTGTTTTTT. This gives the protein CASSLRGMDTGELFF.

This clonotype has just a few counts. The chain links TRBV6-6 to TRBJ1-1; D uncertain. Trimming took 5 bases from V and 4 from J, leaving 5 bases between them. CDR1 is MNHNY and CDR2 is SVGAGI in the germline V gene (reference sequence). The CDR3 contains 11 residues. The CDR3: CASSPSTEAFF. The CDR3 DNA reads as TGTGCCAGCAGTCCGAGCACTGAAGCTTTCTTT.

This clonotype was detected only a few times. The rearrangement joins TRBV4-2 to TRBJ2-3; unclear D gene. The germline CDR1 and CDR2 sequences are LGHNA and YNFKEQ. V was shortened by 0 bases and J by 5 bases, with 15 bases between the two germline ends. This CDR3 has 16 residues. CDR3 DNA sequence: TGTGCCAGCAGCCAAGATGTAAGGGAAGGAAGAGATACGCAGTATTTT. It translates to CASSQDVREGRDTQYF.

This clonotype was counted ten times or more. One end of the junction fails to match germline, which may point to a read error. CDR3 nucleotide sequence: TGTGCCAGCAGCTTAGGTCAGGGGCGGGAGACCCAGTACTTC. This codes for CASSLGQGRETQYF. The chain carries TRBV5-1 and TRBJ2-5; D perhaps matches TRBD1 (6 bases). Germline V gene lookup returns CDR1 SGHRS and CDR2 YFSETQ. The CDR3 contains 14 residues.

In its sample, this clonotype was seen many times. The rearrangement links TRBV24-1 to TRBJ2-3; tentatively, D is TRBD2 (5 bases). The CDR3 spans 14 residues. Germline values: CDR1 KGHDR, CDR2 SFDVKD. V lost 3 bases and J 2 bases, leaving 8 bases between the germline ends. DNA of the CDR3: TGTGCCACCAGTGATCCGACTAACACAGATACGCAGTATTTT. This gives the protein CATSDPTNTDTQYF.

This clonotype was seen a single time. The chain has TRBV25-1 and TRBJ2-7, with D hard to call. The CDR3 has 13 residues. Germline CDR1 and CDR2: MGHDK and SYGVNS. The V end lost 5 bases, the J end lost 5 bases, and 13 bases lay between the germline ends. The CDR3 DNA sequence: TGTGCCAGCAGTCGATCGGCCGGGCACGAGCAGTACTTC. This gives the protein CASSRSAGHEQYF.

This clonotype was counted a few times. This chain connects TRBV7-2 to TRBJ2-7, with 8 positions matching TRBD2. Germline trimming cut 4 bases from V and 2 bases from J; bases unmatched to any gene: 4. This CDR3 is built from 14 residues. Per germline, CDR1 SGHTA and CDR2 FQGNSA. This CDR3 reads CASSYGGVAYEQYF. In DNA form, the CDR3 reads TGTGCCAGCAGCTACGGGGGGGTGGCCTACGAGCAGTACTTC.

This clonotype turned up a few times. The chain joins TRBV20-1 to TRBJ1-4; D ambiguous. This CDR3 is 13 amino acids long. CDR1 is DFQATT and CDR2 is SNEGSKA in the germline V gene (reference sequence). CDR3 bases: TGCAGCCTCGATCCCCTGGCTTATGAAAAACTGTTTTTT. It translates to CSLDPLAYEKLFF.

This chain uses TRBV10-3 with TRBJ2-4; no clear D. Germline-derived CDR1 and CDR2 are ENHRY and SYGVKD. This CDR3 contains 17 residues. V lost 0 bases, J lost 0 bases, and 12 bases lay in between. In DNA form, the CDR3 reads TGTGCCATCAGTGAGTCTGGTATCGACCTAGCCAAAAACATTCAGTACTTC. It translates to CAISESGIDLAKNIQYF.

The CDR3 nucleotides read TGTGCCACCAGCAGCGGACTGGAAGAGACCCAGTACTTC. Translation: CATSSGLEETQYF. V usage is TRBV15 and J usage is TRBJ2-5; possible D gene TRBD2, 5 bases. Trimming left V 3 bases short and J 3 bases short, with 8 bases between. The CDR3 has 13 residues. CDR1 is LNHNV and CDR2 is YYDKDF in the germline V gene (reference sequence).

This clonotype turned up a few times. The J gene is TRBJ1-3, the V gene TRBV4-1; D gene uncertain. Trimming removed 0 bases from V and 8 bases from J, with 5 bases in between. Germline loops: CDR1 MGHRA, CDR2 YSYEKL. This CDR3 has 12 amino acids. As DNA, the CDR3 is TGCGCCAGCAGCCAAGATCGGTACACCATATATTTT. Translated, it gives CASSQDRYTIYF.

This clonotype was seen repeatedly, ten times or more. The CDR3 DNA is TGTGCCAGCAGCCAAATATCCCCGGGACAGGGATACTTC. Translated, it gives CASSQISPGQGYF. The chain has TRBV28 and TRBJ2-7; 9 positions agree with TRBD1. Germline loops: CDR1 MDHEN, CDR2 SYDVKM. CDR3 length equals 13 residues. V was clipped by 6 bases and J by 13 bases; unmatched bases: 13.

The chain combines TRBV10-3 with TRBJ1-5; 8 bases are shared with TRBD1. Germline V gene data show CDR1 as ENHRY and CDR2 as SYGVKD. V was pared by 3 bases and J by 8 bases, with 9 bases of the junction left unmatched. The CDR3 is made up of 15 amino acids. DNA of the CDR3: TGTGCCATCAGTGAACGGACAGGGAATACGAAGCCCCAGCATTTT. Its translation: CAISERTGNTKPQHF.

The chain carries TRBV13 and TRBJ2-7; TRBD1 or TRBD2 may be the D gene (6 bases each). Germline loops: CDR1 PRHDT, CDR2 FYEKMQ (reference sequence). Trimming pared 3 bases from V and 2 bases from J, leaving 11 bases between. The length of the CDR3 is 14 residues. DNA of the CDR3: TGTGCCAGCAGCTTCAGGGGAGGAGCCTACGAGCAGTACTTC. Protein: CASSFRGGAYEQYF.

The CDR3, as DNA: TGTGCCAGCAGTTACTTTCCAAACAGGGGTTTTCCCGGGGAGCTGTTTTTT. The encoded protein is CASSYFPNRGFPGELFF. The chain combines TRBV6-5 with TRBJ2-2; 7 bases line up with TRBD1. Germline trimming cut 1 base from V and 6 bases from J; bases unmatched to any gene: 11. Germline values: CDR1 MNHEY, CDR2 SVGAGI. The CDR3 totals 17 residues.

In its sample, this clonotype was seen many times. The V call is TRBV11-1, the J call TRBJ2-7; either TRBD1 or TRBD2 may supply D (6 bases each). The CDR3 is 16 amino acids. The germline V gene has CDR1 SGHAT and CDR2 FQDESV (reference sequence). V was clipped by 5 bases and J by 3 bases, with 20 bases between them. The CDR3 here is CASSDSRPRGHYEQYF. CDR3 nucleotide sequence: TGTGCCAGCAGCGATAGTCGGCCCCGGGGGCACTACGAGCAGTACTTC.

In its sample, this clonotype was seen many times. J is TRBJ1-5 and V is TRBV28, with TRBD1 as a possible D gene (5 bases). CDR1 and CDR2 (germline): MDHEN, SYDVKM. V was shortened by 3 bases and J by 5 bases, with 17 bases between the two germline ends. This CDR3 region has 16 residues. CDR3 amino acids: CASSLGGARAHQPQHF. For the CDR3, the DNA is TGTGCCAGCAGTTTGGGAGGGGCCAGGGCTCATCAGCCCCAGCATTTT.

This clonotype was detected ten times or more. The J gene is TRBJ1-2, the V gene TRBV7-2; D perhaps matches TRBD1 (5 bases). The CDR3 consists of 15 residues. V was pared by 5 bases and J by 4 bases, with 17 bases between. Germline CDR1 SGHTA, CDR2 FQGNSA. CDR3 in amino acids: CASSPVWGVSYGYTF. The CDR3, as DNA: TGTGCCAGCAGCCCTGTTTGGGGGGTTAGCTATGGCTACACCTTC.

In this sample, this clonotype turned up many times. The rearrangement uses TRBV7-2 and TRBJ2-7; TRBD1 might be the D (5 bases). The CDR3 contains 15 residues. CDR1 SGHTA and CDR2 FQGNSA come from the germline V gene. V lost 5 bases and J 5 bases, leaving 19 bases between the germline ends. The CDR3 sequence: CASSHDWTYPNEQYF. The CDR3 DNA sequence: TGTGCCAGCAGCCACGACTGGACATACCCCAACGAGCAGTACTTC. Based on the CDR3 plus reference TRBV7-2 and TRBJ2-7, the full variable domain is GAGVSQSPSNKVTEKGKDVELRCDPISGHTALYWYRQSLGQGLEFLIYFQGNSAPDKSGLPSDRFSAERTGGSVSTLTIQRTQQEDSAVYLCASSHDWTYPNEQYFGPGTRLTVT.

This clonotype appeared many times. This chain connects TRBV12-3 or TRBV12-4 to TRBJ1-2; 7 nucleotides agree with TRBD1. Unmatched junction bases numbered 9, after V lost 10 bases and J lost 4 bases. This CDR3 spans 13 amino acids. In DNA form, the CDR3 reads TGTGCCACCCAGTACAGGGGTAGCTATGGCTACACCTTC. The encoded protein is CATQYRGSYGYTF.

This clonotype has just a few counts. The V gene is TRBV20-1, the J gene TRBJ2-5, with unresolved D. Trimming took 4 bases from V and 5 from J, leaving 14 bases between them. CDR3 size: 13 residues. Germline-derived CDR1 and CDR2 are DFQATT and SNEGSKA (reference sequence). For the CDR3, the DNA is TGCAGTGCTATGACGGGCGAGCCGGAGACCCAGTACTTC. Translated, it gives CSAMTGEPETQYF.

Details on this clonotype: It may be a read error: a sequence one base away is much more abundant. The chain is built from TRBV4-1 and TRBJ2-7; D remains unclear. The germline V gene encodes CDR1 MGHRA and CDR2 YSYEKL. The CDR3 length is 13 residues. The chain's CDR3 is CASSQEDGYEQYF. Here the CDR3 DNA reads TGTGCCAGCAGCCAAGAGGACGGCTACGAGCAGTACTTC.

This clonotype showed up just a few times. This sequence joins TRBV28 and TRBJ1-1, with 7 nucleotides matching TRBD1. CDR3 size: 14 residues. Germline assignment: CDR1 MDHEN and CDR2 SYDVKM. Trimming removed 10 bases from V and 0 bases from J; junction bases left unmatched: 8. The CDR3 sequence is CATETGPMNTEAFF. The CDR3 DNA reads TGTGCCACGGAGACAGGGCCCATGAACACTGAAGCTTTCTTT. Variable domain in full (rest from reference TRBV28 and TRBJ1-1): DVKVTQSSRYLVKRTGEKVFLECVQDMDHENMFWYRQDPGLGLRLIYFSYDVKMKEKGDIPEGYSVSREKKERFSLILESASTNQTSMYLCATETGPMNTEAFFGQGTRLTVV.

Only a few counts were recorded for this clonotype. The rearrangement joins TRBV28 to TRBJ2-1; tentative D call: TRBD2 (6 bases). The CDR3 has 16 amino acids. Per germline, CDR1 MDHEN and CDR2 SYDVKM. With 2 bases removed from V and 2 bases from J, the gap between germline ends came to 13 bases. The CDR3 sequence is CASSLRLGTAYNEQFF. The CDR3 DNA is TGTGCCAGCAGTTTAAGACTAGGGACGGCCTACAATGAGCAGTTCTTC.

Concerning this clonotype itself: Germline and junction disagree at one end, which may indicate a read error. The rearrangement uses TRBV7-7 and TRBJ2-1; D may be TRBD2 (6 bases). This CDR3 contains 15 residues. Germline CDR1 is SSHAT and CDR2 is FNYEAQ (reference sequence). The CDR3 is CASSLQGTSLDEQFF. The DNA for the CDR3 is TGTGCTAGCAGCTTACAAGGGACTTCCCTAGATGAGCAGTTCTTC.

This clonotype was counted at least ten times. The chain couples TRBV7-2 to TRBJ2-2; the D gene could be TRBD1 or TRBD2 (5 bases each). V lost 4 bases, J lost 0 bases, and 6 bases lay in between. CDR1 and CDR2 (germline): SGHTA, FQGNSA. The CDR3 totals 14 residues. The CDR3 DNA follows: TGTGCCAGCAGCTCGGGACCGAACACCGGGGAGCTGTTTTTT. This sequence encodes CASSSGPNTGELFF. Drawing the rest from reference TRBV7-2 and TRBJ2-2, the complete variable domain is GAGVSQSPSNKVTEKGKDVELRCDPISGHTALYWYRQSLGQGLEFLIYFQGNSAPDKSGLPSDRFSAERTGGSVSTLTIQRTQQEDSAVYLCASSSGPNTGELFFGEGSRLTVL.

CDR3 sequence reads: CASQRQGTYNEQFF. CDR3 in DNA: TGTGCCAGCCAAAGACAGGGGACCTACAATGAGCAGTTCTTC. The V gene is TRBV28, the J gene TRBJ2-1; 8 positions match TRBD1. Germline-derived CDR1 and CDR2 are MDHEN and SYDVKM. J lost 2 bases, V lost 8 bases, and 5 bases had no gene match. This CDR3 comprises 14 residues.